A selection of T cell receptor beta chains follows, all from one sample in a study of cytomegalovirus exposure and HLA in healthy donors. Measured with immunoSEQ multiplex PCR; TCRdb has only the in-frame clones, and not every one. The sample holds more than 65,000 clones, approximately 93% seen once. Sequences were obtained from PBMCs. The receptors come from a young man in good health and CMV-seronegative. Each CDR3 is given with its conserved first and last residue. A D gene is named only where the DNA matches it firmly. Not all rows give a size; the values are once, few, many and, for expanded clones, a class.

length	size	D	V	J	DNA	CDR3
15	NA	NA	TRBV6-5	TRBJ2-1	TGTGCCAGCAGTCCCCTCTTAGCGGTAGACAATGAGCAGTTCTTC	CASSPLLAVDNEQFF
18	NA	TRBD2	TRBV7-2	TRBJ2-1	TGTGCCAGCAGCTTAGTAAATACGGGAGGGCCCTCGGCACTGGGGGGGTTCTTC	CASSLVNTGGPSALGGFF
13	NA	TRBD1	TRBV28	TRBJ1-5	TGTGCCAGCAGGGAGACAGGGTTTCAGCCCCAGCATTTT	CASRETGFQPQHF
13	NA	NA	TRBV11-2	TRBJ2-1	TGTGCCAGCAGCCCCGGGATCGTCAATGAGCAGTTCTTC	CASSPGIVNEQFF
17	NA	TRBD2	TRBV19	TRBJ2-2	TGTGCCAGTAGTATCGGACTAGCGGGAGAAGAGGCCGGGGAGCTGTTTTTT	CASSIGLAGEEAGELFF
15	NA	NA	TRBV6-6	TRBJ2-2	TGTGCCAGCACTAAAGGGGGTCGTGGCTCCGGGGAGCTGTTTTTT	CASTKGGRGSGELFF
14	NA	NA	TRBV5-1	TRBJ1-2	TGCGCCAGCAGCTTTGGCCCGGAGGGCTATGGCTACACCTTC	CASSFGPEGYGYTF
13	few	NA	TRBV14	TRBJ2-7	TGTGCCAGCAGCCAACAGGGCTCCTACGAGCAGTACTTC	CASSQQGSYEQYF
14	NA	NA	TRBV18	TRBJ2-7	TGTGCCAGCTCACCGGACTTTAGGACTGGCGAGCAGTACTTC	CASSPDFRTGEQYF
15	once	NA	TRBV10-3	TRBJ1-2	TGTGCCATCAGTGAGGGGCGGGCCCGACTCTATGGCTACACCTTC	CAISEGRARLYGYTF
14	NA	TRBD1	TRBV7-2	TRBJ2-1	TGTGCCAGCAGCCCGGACAGGGGGGCAGGTGAGCAGTTCTTC	CASSPDRGAGEQFF
14	NA	NA	TRBV6-5	TRBJ1-2	TGTGCCAGCAGTTACTCGGGAGCGAACTATGGCTACACCTTC	CASSYSGANYGYTF
14	NA	NA	TRBV4-1	TRBJ2-2	TGCGCCAGCAGCCATGACAGGTACACCGGGGAGCTGTTTTTT	CASSHDRYTGELFF
13	NA	TRBD1	TRBV7-2	TRBJ1-2	TGTGCCAGCAGCTCGGACAGGGCCATCAAAAACACCTTC	CASSSDRAIKNTF
15	once	TRBD1	TRBV25-1	TRBJ2-7	TGTGCCAGCAGGGGTCGCGGGACAGGGATACACGAGCAGTACTTC	CASRGRGTGIHEQYF
16	NA	NA	TRBV27	TRBJ2-3	TGTGCCAGCAGTTTGGCGCCAGGGGGGTTCACAGATACGCAGTATTTT	CASSLAPGGFTDTQYF
13	NA	NA	TRBV5-1	TRBJ2-2	TGCGCCAGCAGCTTGTGGAGCACCGGGGAGCTGTTTTTT	CASSLWSTGELFF
15	NA	TRBD1	TRBV19	TRBJ1-2	TGTGCCAGTAGCAGACAGGGCGAAGCTAACTATGGCTACACCTTC	CASSRQGEANYGYTF
17	NA	NA	TRBV15	TRBJ2-6	TGTGCCACAGGGCGAGGGCAACTTCTCTCTGGGGCCAACGTCCTGACTTTC	CATGRGQLLSGANVLTF
14	NA	NA	TRBV6-1	TRBJ2-2	TGTGCCAGCCCGGACTTTCGCCAAACCGGGGAGCTGTTTTTT	CASPDFRQTGELFF
11	NA	NA	TRBV2	TRBJ2-4	TGTGCCAGCGGCAGGGCGAACATTCAGTACTTC	CASGRANIQYF
14	NA	NA	TRBV29-1	TRBJ2-3	TGCAGCGTTGCTGCAGGCCAGTCCACAGATACGCAGTATTTT	CSVAAGQSTDTQYF
17	NA	NA	TRBV5-1	TRBJ2-1	TGCGCCAGCAGCTTGGTCCAAACAGGATACCCCTACAATGAGCAGTTCTTC	CASSLVQTGYPYNEQFF
15	NA	NA	TRBV27	TRBJ1-1	TGTGCCAGCAGTCCCGCGGTCGGGCGGGGCACTGAAGCTTTCTTT	CASSPAVGRGTEAFF
15	NA	TRBD1	TRBV4-1	TRBJ1-2	TGCGCCAGCAGCCCGAGTGAGACAGGGATAAAGGGCTACACCTTC	CASSPSETGIKGYTF
14	NA	TRBD1	TRBV6-1	TRBJ1-2	TGTGCCAGCAGTCGCCAGACAGGGGGCCAAGGCTACACCTTC	CASSRQTGGQGYTF
14	NA	NA	TRBV19	TRBJ1-5	TGTGCCAGTAGTACCGAGGGAAGCAATCAGCCCCAGCATTTT	CASSTEGSNQPQHF
14	NA	TRBD1	TRBV6-4	TRBJ2-7	TGTGCCAGCAGTACAGGGGCCTCGGCCTACGAGCAGTACTTC	CASSTGASAYEQYF
14	NA	TRBD1	TRBV10-3	TRBJ1-1	TGTGCCATCAGTGATGGGACAGGGAGTAGTGAAGCTTTCTTT	CAISDGTGSSEAFF
13	NA	TRBD1	TRBV6-1	TRBJ1-5	TGTGCCAGCAGACAGGGGGCGGATCAGCCCCAGCATTTT	CASRQGADQPQHF
16	NA	NA	TRBV5-1	TRBJ2-1	TGCGCCAGCAGCTTGGGAGGCGGTAGCTCCTACAATGAGCAGTTCTTC	CASSLGGGSSYNEQFF
15	NA	TRBD2	TRBV6-5	TRBJ2-2	TGTGCCAGCAGTCTTGGACTAGCCAGCACCGGGGAGCTGTTTTTT	CASSLGLASTGELFF
15	NA	NA	TRBV5-1	TRBJ2-2	TGCGCCAGCAGTTACGACAGGTCGGACACCGGGGAGCTGTTTTTT	CASSYDRSDTGELFF
20	NA	NA	TRBV27	TRBJ2-3	TGTGCCAGCAGTTTAATCCTCCCCCCCCCGGGGTACGTACACACAGATACGCAGTATTTT	CASSLILPPPGYVHTDTQYF
14	once	TRBD2	TRBV29-1	TRBJ2-1	TGCAGCGTTGCAGTTAGCGGGGGCTACAATGAGCAGTTCTTC	CSVAVSGGYNEQFF
10	NA	NA	TRBV12-5	TRBJ2-7	TGTGCTAGTGCCGCCAGGGAGCAGTACTTC	CASAAREQYF
11	NA	NA	TRBV28	TRBJ1-6	TGTGCCAGCAGTTTGGACAGCCGCAGCCACTTT	CASSLDSRSHF
15	NA	NA	TRBV18	TRBJ1-1	TGTGCCAGCTCACTTTGGGGGCCAAGGAACACTGAAGCTTTCTTT	CASSLWGPRNTEAFF
15	NA	TRBD1	TRBV30	TRBJ2-2	TGTGCCTGGAGTGAACAGGGGGCGAATGCCGGGGAGCTGTTTTTT	CAWSEQGANAGELFF
16	NA	TRBD2	TRBV4-2	TRBJ2-1	TGTGCCAGCAGCCCGACAGGACTAGCGGATTACAATGAGCAGTTCTTC	CASSPTGLADYNEQFF
16	NA	TRBD2	TRBV11-3	TRBJ2-5	TGTGCCAGCAGCACTCCACGCGGGGTCGGGGGGGAGACCCAGTACTTC	CASSTPRGVGGETQYF
17	NA	NA	TRBV27	TRBJ1-1	TGTGCCAGCAGTTTAGTGGCACCCCCGGAAGCGGGCACTGAAGCTTTCTTT	CASSLVAPPEAGTEAFF
14	NA	TRBD2	TRBV6-1	TRBJ2-5	TGTGCCAGCAGTGAAGGACTAGCAGAAGAGACCCAGTACTTC	CASSEGLAEETQYF
15	NA	TRBD2	TRBV10-1	TRBJ2-1	TGCGCCAGCAGTAAGCTAGCGGGGGGGCGGAATGAGCAGTTCTTC	CASSKLAGGRNEQFF
15	few	NA	TRBV13	TRBJ1-3	TGTGCCAGCAGCCAGGGTCTTCACTCTGGAAACACCATATATTTT	CASSQGLHSGNTIYF
13	NA	NA	TRBV7-9	TRBJ2-7	TGTGCCAGCAGCTCCTCCAGTTCCTACGAGCAGTACTTC	CASSSSSSYEQYF
14	NA	NA	TRBV7-2	TRBJ1-2	TGTGCCAGCAGCTTAATGGCGGCTAACTATGGCTACACCTTC	CASSLMAANYGYTF
14	NA	NA	TRBV13	TRBJ1-2	TGTGCCAGCAGCCTAAGACAATCCCCGGATGGCTACACCTTC	CASSLRQSPDGYTF
14	NA	NA	TRBV7-7	TRBJ1-6	TGTGCTAGCATCCACGGCGGGTCGGCTTCACCCCTCCACTTT	CASIHGGSASPLHF
15	NA	TRBD1	TRBV7-2	TRBJ1-2	TGTGCCAGCAGCTTCACAGGGGGCTTGGGGGAAGGCTACACCTTC	CASSFTGGLGEGYTF